The next 20 T cell receptor beta chains were all read from a single sample in a study of CD8 T cells in Susac syndrome. The RNA input was roughly 0.45 to 1 ug, and it was reverse transcribed with random hexamers. TCRdb reprocessed the immunoSEQ multiplex PCR reads via MiXCR and lists one record per CDR3 protein. The repertoire includes 100,000 to 150,000 distinct CDR3 sequences, roughly 93% of them detected once, and about 0.096% sits in the top ten. Sequenced material: CD4+ T cells from PBMCs. These receptors were taken from a human donor with multiple sclerosis.

The V gene is TRBV9, the J gene TRBJ1-6; no reliable D call. There are 13 residues in the CDR3. Germline V gene data show CDR1 as SGDLS and CDR2 as YYNGEE. Deletions cut 3 bases from V and 8 bases from J, with 9 bases between. The CDR3 sequence: CASSAGYYSPLHF. The CDR3 coding sequence is TGTGCCAGCAGCGCCGGGTATTATTCACCCCTCCACTTT. Full variable domain (outside the CDR3, taken from reference TRBV9 and TRBJ1-6): DSGVTQTPKHLITATGQRVTLRCSPRSGDLSVYWYQQSLDQGLQFLIQYYNGEERAKGNILERFSAQQFPDLHSELNLSSLELGDSALYFCASSAGYYSPLHFGNGTRLTVT.

The V and J genes are TRBV7-9 and TRBJ2-2; no reliable D call. The ends were cut back, 3 bases at V and 0 bases at J, with 5 bases in the middle. CDR3 length: 14 residues. Looked up from germline, CDR1 is SEHNR and CDR2 is FQNEAQ (reference sequence). CDR3 protein: CASSFFSNTGELFF. The CDR3 DNA reads TGTGCCAGCAGCTTCTTCTCGAACACCGGGGAGCTGTTTTTT.

The chain links TRBV30 to TRBJ1-2, with D hard to call. V was shortened by 0 bases and J by 2 bases, with 13 bases between the two germline ends. This CDR3 comprises 15 residues. From germline, CDR1 is GTSNPN and CDR2 SVGIG (reference sequence). CDR3 amino acids: CAWSVRLGSNYGYTF. The CDR3 bases are TGTGCCTGGAGTGTACGGCTGGGCAGCAACTATGGCTACACCTTC.

The genes are TRBV20-1 and TRBJ2-3; 8 nucleotides match TRBD1. Germline V CDR1 and CDR2: DFQATT, SNEGSKA (reference sequence). Germline trimming cut 5 bases from V and 5 bases from J; bases unmatched to any gene: 6. The CDR3 spans 13 residues. In DNA form, the CDR3 reads TGCAGTGCTGGGGACAGGTTTCGAGATACGCAGTATTTT. This translates into CSAGDRFRDTQYF.

This clonotype is a singleton in its sample. V usage is TRBV5-8 and J usage is TRBJ1-2, with D possibly TRBD1 on 6 matching bases. Trimming pared 9 bases from V and 8 bases from J, leaving 14 bases between. Germline lookup yields CDR1 SGHTS and CDR2 YDEGEE. The CDR3 loop spans 11 amino acids. CDR3 amino acids: CATGVSGGYTF. The CDR3 nucleotides read TGTGCCACAGGGGTCTCTGGAGGCTACACCTTC.

This chain connects TRBV7-6 to TRBJ2-7; 12 nucleotides match TRBD2. CDR3 length: 19 amino acids. From germline, CDR1 is SGHVS and CDR2 FNYEAQ. V lost 5 bases and J lost 1; bases outside the gene matches: 15. In DNA, the CDR3 is TGTGCCAGCAGCCACGGACTAGCGGGATACGATCCTAATTCCTACGAGCAGTACTTC. Residues: CASSHGLAGYDPNSYEQYF.

The chain is built from TRBV12-3 or TRBV12-4 and TRBJ1-5, with 9 nucleotides matching TRBD1. The CDR3 totals 17 residues. Germline trimming cut 5 bases from V and 0 bases from J; bases unmatched to any gene: 8. CDR3 region: CASSTGTGPYSNQPQHF. CDR3 nucleotides: TGTGCCAGCAGTACCGGGACAGGGCCCTATAGCAATCAGCCCCAGCATTTT.

The chain links TRBV19 to TRBJ2-6; no definite D call. Looked up from germline, CDR1 is LNHDA and CDR2 is SQIVND (reference sequence). The CDR3 has 17 amino acids. Trimming removed 2 bases at V and 1 base at J, with 12 bases between. The CDR3 coding sequence is TGTGCCAGTAGTATATCCTCCCGGGTGTCTGGGGCCAACGTCCTGACTTTC. Protein product: CASSISSRVSGANVLTF.

This clonotype has just a few counts. The chain has TRBV5-6 and TRBJ2-3; tentatively, D is TRBD2 (5 bases). Germline V gene data show CDR1 as SGHDT and CDR2 as YYEEEE. V was clipped by 0 bases and J by 6 bases, with 8 bases between them. The CDR3 sequence is 13 residues long. The CDR3 spells CASSLAGGDTQYF. Written as DNA, the CDR3 is TGTGCCAGCAGCTTGGCAGGAGGCGATACGCAGTATTTT. The entire variable domain, with the rest obtained from reference TRBV5-6 and TRBJ2-3, is as follows: DAGVTQSPTHLIKTRGQQVTLRCSPKSGHDTVSWYQQALGQGPQFIFQYYEEEERQRGNFPDRFSGHQFPNYSSELNVNALLLGDSALYLCASSLAGGDTQYFGPGTRLTVL.

The genes are TRBV30 and TRBJ1-3, with D unclear. The CDR3 runs to 12 residues. CDR1 and CDR2 from the germline V gene are GTSNPN and SVGIG (reference sequence). Trimming pared 5 bases from V and 4 bases from J, leaving 9 bases between. CDR3 DNA: TGTGCCTGGGGAGAGCTCGGAAACACCATATATTTT. It yields the protein CAWGELGNTIYF.

The chain employs TRBV20-1 and TRBJ2-5; D remains unclear. The CDR3 contains 14 residues. Germline CDR1 DFQATT, CDR2 SNEGSKA (reference sequence). V was shortened by 4 bases and J by 4 bases, with 16 bases between the two germline ends. The CDR3 nucleotides read TGCAGTGCTATCCCGCTCGGGCTCGGAGAGACCCAGTACTTC. Translated: CSAIPLGLGETQYF.

This clonotype was found a few times. The chain combines TRBV7-2 with TRBJ2-1; no firm D call. With 2 bases removed from V and 4 bases from J, the gap between germline ends came to 6 bases. This CDR3 has 13 amino acids. Germline V gene sequence: CDR1 SGHTA, CDR2 FQGNSA. In DNA, the CDR3 is TGTGCCAGCAGCTTATCCGGGTACAATGAGCAGTTCTTC. Encoded protein: CASSLSGYNEQFF.

The rearrangement links TRBV20-1 to TRBJ1-2, with TRBD1 as a possible D gene (6 bases). The V gene's germline CDR1 is DFQATT and CDR2 SNEGSKA (reference sequence). This CDR3 has 13 residues. Trimming cost V 5 bases and J 10 bases, with 20 bases left between them. DNA for the CDR3: TGCAGTGCTTCATCCGGGGCAGGGGCAGACTACACCTTC. It codes for CSASSGAGADYTF.

The CDR3 reads CSASRATDEQYF. CDR3 nucleotide sequence: TGCAGTGCTAGCCGCGCAACGGACGAGCAGTACTTC. The genes are TRBV20-1 and TRBJ2-7; D is unclear. CDR3 length: 12 amino acids. The germline gives CDR1 DFQATT, CDR2 SNEGSKA (reference sequence). V gave up 3 bases and J gave up 5 bases, with 11 bases separating them.

This clonotype has a single count. This chain connects TRBV29-1 to TRBJ1-2; D unclear. The germline V and J ends were trimmed by 0 bases and 0 bases, with 11 bases remaining between them. Germline V gene lookup returns CDR1 SQVTM and CDR2 ANQGSEA. This CDR3 has 15 amino acids. CDR3 amino acids: CSVEDPRLANYGYTF. The CDR3 coding sequence is TGCAGCGTTGAAGATCCCAGGTTAGCTAACTATGGCTACACCTTC.

The V gene is TRBV12-3 or TRBV12-4, the J gene TRBJ1-5; maybe TRBD1 (5 bases). Trimming took 1 base from V and 5 from J, leaving 9 bases between them. This CDR3 has 14 residues. The CDR3 bases are TGTGCCAGCAGTTTAGGGGGCTCCGATCAGCCCCAGCATTTT. It translates to CASSLGGSDQPQHF.

The chain has TRBV29-1 and TRBJ1-1, with unresolved D. This CDR3 has 15 amino acids. Germline V gene lookup returns CDR1 SQVTM and CDR2 ANQGSEA. V lost 0 bases and J lost 7, with 18 bases in between. This CDR3 is CSVEEGRGPDGEAFF. In DNA form, the CDR3 reads TGCAGCGTTGAAGAAGGTCGGGGTCCGGATGGTGAAGCTTTCTTT.

The chain couples TRBV27 to TRBJ2-7; weak D call: TRBD1 (6 bases). The CDR3 has 14 amino acids. Germline V CDR1 and CDR2: MNHEY, SMNVEV (reference sequence). V lost 0 bases and J 2 bases, leaving 8 bases between the germline ends. The CDR3 DNA sequence: TGTGCCAGCAGTTTATCCTGGACAGCCTACGAGCAGTACTTC. The encoded protein is CASSLSWTAYEQYF.

The chain couples TRBV27 to TRBJ1-2; TRBD1 matches at 7 bases. The CDR3 has 17 amino acids. Germline CDR1 MNHEY, CDR2 SMNVEV (reference sequence). V lost 0 bases to trimming and J lost 5 bases; unmatched junction nucleotides: 12. Written as DNA, the CDR3 is TGTGCCAGCAGTTTATCGAAGGTTACGACAGGGCTTTATGGCTACACCTTC. It codes for CASSLSKVTTGLYGYTF.

The rearrangement uses TRBV3-1 and TRBJ2-7; tentatively, D is TRBD1 or TRBD2 (6 bases each). This CDR3 has 16 residues. Germline loops: CDR1 LGHDT, CDR2 YNNKEL (reference sequence). V lost 2 bases and J 2 bases, leaving 16 bases between the germline ends. In DNA form, the CDR3 reads TGTGCCAGCAGCCAACGGGGATTGGGGGGCCCCTACGAGCAGTACTTC. It encodes CASSQRGLGGPYEQYF.